This T cell receptor beta chain was captured in a study of metastatic and nonmetastatic thyroid tumors. Study-wide findings and caveats: A significant increase in TCR beta diversity was reportedly seen in malignant thyroid tumors relative to benign nodules, in blood and tumor.

Points on this clone: Antigen: not known.

Patients had received no treatment of any kind before thyroid surgery. Germline V CDR1 and CDR2: DFQATT, SNEGSKA (reference sequence). The ends lost 4 bases at V and 7 bases at J; junction bases unmatched: 15. The CDR3 loop spans 15 amino acids. As handled by the study authors: To classify distant metastasis in papillary thyroid cancer, a model was built from CDR3 differences across clinicopathological groups. TCRdb re-called clones from the PCR reads using MiXCR. The V and J calls and clone size come from TCRdb's table, not from the authors' own analysis. Here the sample spans tens of thousands of clones, approximately 18% being singletons.

This chain joins TRBV20-1 and TRBJ2-7, with 8 bases identical to TRBD1. The TCR originated in a male donor with papillary thyroid cancer or a benign thyroid nodule (not recorded which). Some clones in this sample may be carry-over from other donors' samples. Input material: blood. CDR3 amino acids: CSAKQSGQAGLEQYF. The CDR3 nucleotides read TGCAGTGCTAAGCAATCGGGACAGGCGGGCTTGGAGCAGTACTTC.